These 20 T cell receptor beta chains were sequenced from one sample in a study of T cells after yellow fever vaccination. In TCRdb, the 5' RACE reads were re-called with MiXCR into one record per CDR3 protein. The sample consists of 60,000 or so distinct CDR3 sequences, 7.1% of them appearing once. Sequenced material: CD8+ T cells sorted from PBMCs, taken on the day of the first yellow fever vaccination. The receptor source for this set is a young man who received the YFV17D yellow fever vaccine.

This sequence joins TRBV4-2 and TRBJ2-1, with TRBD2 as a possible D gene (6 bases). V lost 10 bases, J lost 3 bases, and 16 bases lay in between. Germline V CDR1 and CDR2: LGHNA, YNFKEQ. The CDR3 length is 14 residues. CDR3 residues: CAIGPGGLYNEQFF. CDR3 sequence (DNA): TGTGCCATCGGCCCCGGGGGACTCTACAATGAGCAGTTCTTC.

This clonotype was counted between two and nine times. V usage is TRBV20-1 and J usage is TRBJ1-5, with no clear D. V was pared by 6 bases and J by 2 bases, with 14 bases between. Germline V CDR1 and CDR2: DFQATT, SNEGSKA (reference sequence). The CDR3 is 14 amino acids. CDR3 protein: CSAKDSSGNQPQHF. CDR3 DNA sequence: TGCAGTGCCAAGGACTCCAGCGGCAATCAGCCCCAGCATTTT.

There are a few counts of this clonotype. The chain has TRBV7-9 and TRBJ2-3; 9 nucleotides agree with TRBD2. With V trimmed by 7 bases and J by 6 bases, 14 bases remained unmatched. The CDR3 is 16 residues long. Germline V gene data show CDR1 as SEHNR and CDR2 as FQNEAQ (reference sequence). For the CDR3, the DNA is TGTGCCAGCACTTGGAGGACTAGCGAGATCAGGGATACGCAGTATTTT. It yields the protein CASTWRTSEIRDTQYF.

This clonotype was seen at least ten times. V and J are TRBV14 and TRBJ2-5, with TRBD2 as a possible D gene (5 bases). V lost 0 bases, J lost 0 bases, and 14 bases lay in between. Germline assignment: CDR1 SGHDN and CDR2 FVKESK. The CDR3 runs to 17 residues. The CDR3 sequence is CASSQDVGSDYQETQYF. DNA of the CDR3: TGTGCCAGCAGCCAAGATGTGGGGAGTGATTACCAAGAGACCCAGTACTTC.

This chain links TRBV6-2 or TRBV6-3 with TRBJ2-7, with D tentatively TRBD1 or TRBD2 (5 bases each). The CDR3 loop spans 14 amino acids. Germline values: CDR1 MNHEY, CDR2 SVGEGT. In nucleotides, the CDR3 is TGTGCCAACCTCAGGGAGCAGAGCTCCTACGAGCAGCACGTC. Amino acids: CANLREQSSYEQHV.

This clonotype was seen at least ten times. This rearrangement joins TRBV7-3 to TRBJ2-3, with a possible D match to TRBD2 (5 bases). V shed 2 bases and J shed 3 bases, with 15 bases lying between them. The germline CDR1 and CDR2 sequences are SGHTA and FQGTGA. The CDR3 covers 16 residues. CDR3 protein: CASSLFGGGLTDTQYF. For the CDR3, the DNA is TGTGCCAGCAGCTTATTTGGAGGCGGGTTGACAGATACGCAGTATTTT.

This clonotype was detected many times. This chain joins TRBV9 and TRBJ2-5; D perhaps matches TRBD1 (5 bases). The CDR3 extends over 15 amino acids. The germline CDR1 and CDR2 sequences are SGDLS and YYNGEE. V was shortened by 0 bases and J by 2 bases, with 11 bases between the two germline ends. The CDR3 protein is CASSVAGRAQETQYF. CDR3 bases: TGTGCCAGCAGCGTAGCTGGCAGGGCTCAAGAGACCCAGTACTTC. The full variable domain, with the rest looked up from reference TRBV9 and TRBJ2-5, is DSGVTQTPKHLITATGQRVTLRCSPRSGDLSVYWYQQSLDQGLQFLIQYYNGEERAKGNILERFSAQQFPDLHSELNLSSLELGDSALYFCASSVAGRAQETQYFGPGTRLLVL.

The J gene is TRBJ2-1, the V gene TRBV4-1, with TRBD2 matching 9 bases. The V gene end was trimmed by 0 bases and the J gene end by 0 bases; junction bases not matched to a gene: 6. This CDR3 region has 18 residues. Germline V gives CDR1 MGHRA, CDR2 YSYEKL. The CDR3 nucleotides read TGCGCCAGCAGCCAAGAGGCTAGCGGGGAGGGCTCCTACAATGAGCAGTTCTTC. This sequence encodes CASSQEASGEGSYNEQFF.

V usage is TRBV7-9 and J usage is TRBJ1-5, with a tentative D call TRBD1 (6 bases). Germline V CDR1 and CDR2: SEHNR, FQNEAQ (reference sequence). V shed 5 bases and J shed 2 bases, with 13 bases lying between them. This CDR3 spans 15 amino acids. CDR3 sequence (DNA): TGTGCCAGCAGCCCCCCGGGGGCCCGCAATCAGCCCCAGCATTTT. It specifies CASSPPGARNQPQHF.

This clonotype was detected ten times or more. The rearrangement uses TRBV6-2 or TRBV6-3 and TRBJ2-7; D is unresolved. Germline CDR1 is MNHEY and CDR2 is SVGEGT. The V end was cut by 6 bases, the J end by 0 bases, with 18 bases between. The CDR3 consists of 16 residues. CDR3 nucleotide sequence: TGTGCCAGCAGAGACCCGCCCTTATGGGGCTCCTACGAGCAGTACTTC. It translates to CASRDPPLWGSYEQYF.

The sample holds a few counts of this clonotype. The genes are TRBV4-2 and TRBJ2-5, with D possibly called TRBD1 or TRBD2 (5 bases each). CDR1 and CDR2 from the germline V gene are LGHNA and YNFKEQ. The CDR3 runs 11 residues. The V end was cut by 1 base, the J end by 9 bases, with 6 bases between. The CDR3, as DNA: TGTGCCAGCAGCCAAGTGGGGGCCCAGTACTTC. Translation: CASSQVGAQYF.

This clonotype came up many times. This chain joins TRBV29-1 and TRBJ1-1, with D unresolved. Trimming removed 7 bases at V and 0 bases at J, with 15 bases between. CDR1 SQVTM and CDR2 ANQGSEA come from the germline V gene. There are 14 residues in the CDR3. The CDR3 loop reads CSAELDGLNTEAFF. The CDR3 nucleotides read TGCAGCGCTGAGCTGGACGGCCTGAACACTGAAGCTTTCTTT.

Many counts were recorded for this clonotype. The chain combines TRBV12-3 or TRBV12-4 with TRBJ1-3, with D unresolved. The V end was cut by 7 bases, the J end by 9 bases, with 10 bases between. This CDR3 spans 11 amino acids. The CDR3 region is CASTLPSTIYF. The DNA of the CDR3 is TGTGCCAGCACCCTCCCGAGCACCATATATTTT.

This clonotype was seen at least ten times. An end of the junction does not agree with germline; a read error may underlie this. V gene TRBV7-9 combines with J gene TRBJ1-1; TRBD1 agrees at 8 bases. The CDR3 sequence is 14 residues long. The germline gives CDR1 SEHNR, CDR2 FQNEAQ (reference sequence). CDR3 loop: CASTGQGWNAEAFF. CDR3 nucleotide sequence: TGTGCCAGCACCGGACAGGGTTGGAACGCTGAAGCTTTCTTT.

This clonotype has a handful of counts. CDR3 residues: CSATTASGANVLTF. The CDR3 bases are TGCAGTGCTACGACAGCCTCTGGGGCCAACGTCCTGACTTTC. This chain joins TRBV20-1 and TRBJ2-6, with D tentatively TRBD1 (5 bases). Trimming took off 4 bases at V and 0 bases at J, with 7 bases between the two ends. Germline V CDR1 and CDR2: DFQATT, SNEGSKA (reference sequence). CDR3 length: 14 residues.

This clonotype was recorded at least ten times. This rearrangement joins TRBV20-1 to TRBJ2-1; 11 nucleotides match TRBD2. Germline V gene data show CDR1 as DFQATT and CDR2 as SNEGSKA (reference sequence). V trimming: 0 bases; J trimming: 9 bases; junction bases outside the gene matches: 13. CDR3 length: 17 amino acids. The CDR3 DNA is TGCAGTGCTAGAGATTATGAACTAGCGGGGGCCCCGTCTGAGCAGTTCTTC. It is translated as CSARDYELAGAPSEQFF.

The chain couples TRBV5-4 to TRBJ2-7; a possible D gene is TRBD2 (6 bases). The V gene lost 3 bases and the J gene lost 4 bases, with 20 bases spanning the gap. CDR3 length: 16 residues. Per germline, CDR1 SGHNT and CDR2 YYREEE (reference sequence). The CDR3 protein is CASSSPGLLSGYEQYF. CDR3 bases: TGTGCCAGCAGCTCCCCGGGACTTCTCTCTGGTTACGAGCAGTACTTC.

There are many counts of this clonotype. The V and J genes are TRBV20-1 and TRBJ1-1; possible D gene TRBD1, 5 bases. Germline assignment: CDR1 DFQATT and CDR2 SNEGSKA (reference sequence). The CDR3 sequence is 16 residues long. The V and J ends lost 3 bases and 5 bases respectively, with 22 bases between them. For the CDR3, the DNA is TGCAGTGCTAGCCCGACAGACCTCTCCCGGGGAACTGAAGCTTTCTTT. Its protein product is CSASPTDLSRGTEAFF.

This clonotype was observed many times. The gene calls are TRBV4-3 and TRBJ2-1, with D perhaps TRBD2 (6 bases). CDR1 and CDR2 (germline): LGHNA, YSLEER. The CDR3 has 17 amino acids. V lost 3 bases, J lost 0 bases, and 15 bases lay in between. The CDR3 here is CASSQSLAGNSYNEQFF. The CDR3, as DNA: TGCGCCAGCAGCCAGTCGCTGGCGGGGAACTCCTACAATGAGCAGTTCTTC.

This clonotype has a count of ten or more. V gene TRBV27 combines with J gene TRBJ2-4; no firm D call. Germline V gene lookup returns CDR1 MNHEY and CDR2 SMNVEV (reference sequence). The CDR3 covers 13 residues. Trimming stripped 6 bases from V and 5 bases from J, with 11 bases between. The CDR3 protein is CASRVIGENIQYF. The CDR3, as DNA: TGTGCCAGCAGGGTCATTGGGGAAAACATTCAGTACTTC.